This entry lists 20 T cell receptor beta chains sequenced from one sample in a study of blood T cell repertoires in COVID-19. Clones were read by immunoSEQ multiplex PCR, and TCRdb kept only the in-frame ones, dropping some. The profile shows about 180,000 clones, around 84% of them singletons. The sample was PBMCs or T cells enriched from blood (not recorded which). The receptors here all came from a man aged 50-59 years who had recovered from COVID-19.

The rearrangement links TRBV21-1 to TRBJ1-1; the table's D call, TRBD1, has no DNA check behind it. TRBV21-1 is shown as a pseudogene. This CDR3 spans 15 amino acids. The CDR3 DNA is TGTGCCAGCAGCAAAGCGGTAACAGGGGGGCCTGAAGCTTTCTTT. It codes for CASSKAVTGGPEAFF.

Only one count was recorded for this clone. V gene TRBV5-8 combines with J gene TRBJ1-5; TRBD1 matches 12 bases. With 2 bases clipped from V and 6 bases from J, the junction kept 18 bases outside the gene matches. CDR1 is SGHTS, CDR2 YDEGEE, per germline. CDR3 length: 20 amino acids. For the CDR3, the DNA is TGTGCCAGCAGCTTTGGGACAGGGGGCCTTCGCGACGGTTTTATTCAGCCCCAGCATTTT. Translation: CASSFGTGGLRDGFIQPQHF.

The rearrangement joins TRBV5-1 to TRBJ1-4; D uncertain. Looked up from germline, CDR1 is SGHRS and CDR2 is YFSETQ. The CDR3 is 15 residues long. V gave up 9 bases and J gave up 0 bases, with 15 bases separating them. Here the CDR3 DNA reads TGCGCCACCCTCCCGCGGGCCGCAACTAATGAAAAACTGTTTTTT. As protein: CATLPRAATNEKLFF.

J is TRBJ1-1 and V is TRBV2, with a possible D match to TRBD1 (6 bases). Germline V gene data show CDR1 as SNHLY and CDR2 as FYNNEI. V shed 10 bases and J shed 1 base, with 19 bases lying between them. The CDR3 spans 15 residues. The CDR3 DNA reads TGTGCCACGACATGGGGGCGTCGGGAGAACACTGAAGCTTTCTTT. Translation gives CATTWGRRENTEAFF.

V is TRBV10-3 and J is TRBJ1-4; weak D call: TRBD1 (6 bases). V was shortened by 6 bases and J by 1 base, with 6 bases between the two germline ends. The CDR3 sequence is 13 residues long. Germline lookup yields CDR1 ENHRY and CDR2 SYGVKD. CDR3 nucleotide sequence: TGTGCCATCAGGGACAGAACTAATGAAAAACTGTTTTTT. Protein sequence: CAIRDRTNEKLFF.

This rearrangement joins TRBV19 to TRBJ1-5; maybe TRBD1 (5 bases). Germline V gene lookup returns CDR1 LNHDA and CDR2 SQIVND (reference sequence). The CDR3 spans 16 residues. V lost 3 bases to trimming and J lost 2 bases, with 14 bases between them. CDR3 nucleotides: TGTGCCAGTAGTATCCTAGGGGCCAGGGGCAATCAGCCCCAGCATTTT. It codes for CASSILGARGNQPQHF. Looking up the rest from reference TRBV19 and TRBJ1-5 gives the full variable domain: DGGITQSPKYLFRKEGQNVTLSCEQNLNHDAMYWYRQDPGQGLRLIYYSQIVNDFQKGDIAEGYSVSREKKESFPLTVTSAQKNPTAFYLCASSILGARGNQPQHFGDGTRLSIL.

The chain employs TRBV9 and TRBJ1-3; 7 bases map to TRBD1. The germline V gene encodes CDR1 SGDLS and CDR2 YYNGEE. The CDR3 sequence is 14 residues long. V dropped 3 bases and J dropped 4; count of bases not matched to a gene: 4. As DNA, the CDR3 is TGTGCCAGCAGCGCCGGGACAGACGGAAACACCATATATTTT. Its translation: CASSAGTDGNTIYF.

J is TRBJ1-1 and V is TRBV25-1; D unresolved. Germline CDR1 reads MGHDK; CDR2 reads SYGVNS. Trimming cost V 4 bases and J 10 bases, with 16 bases left between them. This CDR3 has 13 residues. The CDR3 region is CASSAIGSPGAFF. In DNA form, the CDR3 reads TGTGCCAGCAGTGCAATAGGGAGTCCGGGAGCTTTCTTT.

This clone has only a few counts. The chain has TRBV7-9 and TRBJ1-6; D is possibly TRBD1 (6 bases). V was pared by 5 bases and J by 9 bases, with 14 bases between. Germline lookup yields CDR1 SEHNR and CDR2 FQNEAQ (reference sequence). This CDR3 region has 14 residues. This CDR3 reads CASSPRQASSPLHF. As DNA, the CDR3 is TGTGCCAGCAGCCCGAGACAGGCCAGTTCACCCCTCCACTTT.

With regard to this clone: The same CDR3 also results from other DNA sequences found in this sample. The chain links TRBV29-1 to TRBJ2-3; a possible D gene is TRBD1 (7 bases). This CDR3 is built from 12 residues. CDR1 and CDR2 from the germline V gene are SQVTM and ANQGSEA. The ends were cut back, 4 bases at V and 5 bases at J, with 10 bases in the middle. The CDR3 protein is CSVGQGGDTQYF. In DNA, the CDR3 is TGCAGCGTTGGTCAGGGGGGAGATACGCAGTATTTT.

This chain connects TRBV25-1 to TRBJ2-1; D is unclear. The CDR3 runs to 14 residues. The germline V and J ends were trimmed by 4 bases and 6 bases, with 13 bases remaining between them. From germline, CDR1 is MGHDK and CDR2 SYGVNS. CDR3 coding DNA: TGTGCCAGCAGTGGAGGTCCGAGAGGCAATGAGCAGTTCTTC. As protein: CASSGGPRGNEQFF. The full variable domain, with the rest looked up from reference TRBV25-1 and TRBJ2-1, is EADIYQTPRYLVIGTGKKITLECSQTMGHDKMYWYQQDPGMELHLIHYSYGVNSTEKGDLSSESTVSRIRTEHFPLTLESARPSHTSQYLCASSGGPRGNEQFFGPGTRLTVL.

V and J are TRBV14 and TRBJ1-1; D is undetermined. Germline V gene data show CDR1 as SGHDN and CDR2 as FVKESK. Trimming removed 3 bases at V and 6 bases at J, with 14 bases between. CDR3 length: 14 amino acids. The CDR3 bases are TGTGCCAGCAGCCAGGTCGTGACTCGGGCTGAAGCTTTCTTT. Protein sequence: CASSQVVTRAEAFF.

V is TRBV18 and J is TRBJ1-1; D not certain. The length of the CDR3 is 14 residues. CDR1 and CDR2 from the germline V gene are KGHSH and LQKENI. Trimming cost V 3 bases and J 2 bases, with 10 bases left between them. The chain's CDR3 is CASSPVQSNTEAFF. DNA for the CDR3: TGTGCCAGCTCACCGGTACAGTCAAACACTGAAGCTTTCTTT.

The chain joins TRBV6-1 to TRBJ1-1, with a possible D match to TRBD1 (5 bases). V dropped 2 bases and J dropped 5 bases, with 12 bases sitting between them. The germline V gene encodes CDR1 MNHNS and CDR2 SASEGT. This CDR3 comprises 14 residues. This CDR3 reads CASSELARGTEAFF. The DNA of the CDR3 is TGTGCCAGCAGTGAACTAGCGAGGGGAACTGAAGCTTTCTTT.

This clone appeared a few times. The chain employs TRBV3-1 (or the pseudogene TRBV3-2) and TRBJ2-2, with D maybe TRBD1 (5 bases). CDR3 length: 14 amino acids. Germline CDR1 is LGHDT and CDR2 is YNNKEL (reference sequence). V was shortened by 1 base and J by 10 bases, with 13 bases between the two germline ends. CDR3 region: CASSQVNKGLELFF. CDR3 coding DNA: TGTGCCAGCAGCCAAGTTAATAAGGGGTTGGAGCTGTTTTTT.

In DNA, the CDR3 is TGTGCCAGCTCGGGACAAGGTGACTATGGCTACACCTTC. Amino acid sequence: CASSGQGDYGYTF. This chain links TRBV18 with TRBJ1-2; D possibly corresponds to TRBD1 (6 bases). V lost 6 bases to trimming and J lost 3 bases, with 11 bases between them. Germline CDR1 KGHSH, CDR2 LQKENI. The CDR3 contains 13 residues.

V usage is TRBV4-1 and J usage is TRBJ1-5, with 8 bases aligning to TRBD1. The CDR3 runs 15 residues. The junction had 4 bases not matched to a gene; V was cut back by 1 base and J by 5 bases. Per the germline V gene, CDR1 is MGHRA and CDR2 is YSYEKL. CDR3 region: CASSQGQGAYQPQHF. The CDR3 nucleotides read TGCGCCAGCAGCCAAGGTCAGGGGGCCTATCAGCCCCAGCATTTT.

The chain carries TRBV14 and TRBJ1-1; no clear D. V lost 0 bases and J 2 bases, leaving 10 bases between the germline ends. The CDR3 contains 15 residues. CDR1 and CDR2 from the germline V gene are SGHDN and FVKESK. The CDR3 loop reads CASSQEVVLNTEAFF. As DNA, the CDR3 is TGTGCCAGCAGCCAAGAGGTAGTCTTAAACACTGAAGCTTTCTTT.

The V call is TRBV6-5, the J call TRBJ2-7, with D tentatively TRBD1 (5 bases). CDR3 length equals 12 residues. Trimming removed 2 bases at V and 6 bases at J, with 8 bases between. Looked up from germline, CDR1 is MNHEY and CDR2 is SVGAGI. Written as DNA, the CDR3 is TGTGCCAGCAGTTACAGGGGAACCGAGCAGTACTTC. It translates to CASSYRGTEQYF.

V usage is TRBV29-1 and J usage is TRBJ2-3; D gene uncertain. Germline CDR1 and CDR2: SQVTM and ANQGSEA. The V end was cut by 4 bases, the J end by 0 bases, with 8 bases between. The CDR3 is 13 residues long. The CDR3 region is CSVVSPSTDTQYF. As DNA, the CDR3 is TGCAGCGTTGTCTCCCCGAGCACAGATACGCAGTATTTT.